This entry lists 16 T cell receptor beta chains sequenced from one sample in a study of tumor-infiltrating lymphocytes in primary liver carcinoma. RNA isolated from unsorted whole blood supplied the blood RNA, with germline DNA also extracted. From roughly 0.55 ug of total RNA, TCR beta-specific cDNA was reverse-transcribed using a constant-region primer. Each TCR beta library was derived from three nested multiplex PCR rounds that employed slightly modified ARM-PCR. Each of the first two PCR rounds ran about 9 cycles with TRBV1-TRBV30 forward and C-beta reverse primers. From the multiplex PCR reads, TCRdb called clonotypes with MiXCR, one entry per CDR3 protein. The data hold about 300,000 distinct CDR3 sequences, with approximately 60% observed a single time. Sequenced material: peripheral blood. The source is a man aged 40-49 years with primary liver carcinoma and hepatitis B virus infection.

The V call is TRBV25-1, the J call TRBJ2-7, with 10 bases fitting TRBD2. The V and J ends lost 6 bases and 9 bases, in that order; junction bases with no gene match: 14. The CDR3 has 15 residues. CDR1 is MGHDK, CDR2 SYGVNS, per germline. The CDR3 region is CASSHSEGLAGVQYF. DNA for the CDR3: TGTGCCAGCAGCCACTCGGAGGGGCTAGCGGGAGTGCAGTACTTC.

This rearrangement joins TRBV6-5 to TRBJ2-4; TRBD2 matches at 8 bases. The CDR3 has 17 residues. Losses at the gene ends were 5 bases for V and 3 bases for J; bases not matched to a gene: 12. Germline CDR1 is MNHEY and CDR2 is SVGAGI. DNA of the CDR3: TGTGCCAGCAGTCCCTTTAGCGGGGTTATAGTCAAAAACATTCAGTACTTC. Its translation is CASSPFSGVIVKNIQYF.

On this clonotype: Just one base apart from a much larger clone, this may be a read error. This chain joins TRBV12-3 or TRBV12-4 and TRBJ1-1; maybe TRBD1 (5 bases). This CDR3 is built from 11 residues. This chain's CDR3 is CVSSQGFEAFF. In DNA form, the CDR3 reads TGTGTCAGCAGCCAGGGCTTCGAAGCTTTCTTT.

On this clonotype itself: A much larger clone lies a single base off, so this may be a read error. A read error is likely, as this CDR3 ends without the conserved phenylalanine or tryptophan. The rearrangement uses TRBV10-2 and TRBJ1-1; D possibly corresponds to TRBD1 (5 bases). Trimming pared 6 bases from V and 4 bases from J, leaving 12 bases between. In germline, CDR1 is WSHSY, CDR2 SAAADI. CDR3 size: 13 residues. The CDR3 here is CASSPDRGTEAFS. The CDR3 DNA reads TGCGCCAGCAGCCCCGACAGAGGCACTGAAGCTTTCTCT.

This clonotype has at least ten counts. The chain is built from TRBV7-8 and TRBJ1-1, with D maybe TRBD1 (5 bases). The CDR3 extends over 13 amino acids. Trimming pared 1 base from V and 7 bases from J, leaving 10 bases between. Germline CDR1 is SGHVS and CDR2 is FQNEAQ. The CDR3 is CASSLGGIVEAFF. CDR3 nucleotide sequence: TGTGCCAGCAGCTTAGGGGGCATAGTTGAAGCTTTCTTT.

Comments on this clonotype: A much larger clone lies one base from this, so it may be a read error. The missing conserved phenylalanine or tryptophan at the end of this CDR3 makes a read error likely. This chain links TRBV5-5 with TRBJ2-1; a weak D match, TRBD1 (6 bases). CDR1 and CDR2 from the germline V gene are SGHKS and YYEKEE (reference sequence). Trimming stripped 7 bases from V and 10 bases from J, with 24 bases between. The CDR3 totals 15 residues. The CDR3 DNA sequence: TGTGCCAGCGGGGGAAGCGGACAGATCCTTAGGGAGCAGTTCTTA. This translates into CASGGSGQILREQFL.

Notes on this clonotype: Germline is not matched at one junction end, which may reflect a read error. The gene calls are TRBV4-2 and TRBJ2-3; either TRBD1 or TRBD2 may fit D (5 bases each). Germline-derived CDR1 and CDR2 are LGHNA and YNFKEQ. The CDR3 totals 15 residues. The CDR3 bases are TGTGCCAGCAGCCCTAAGGGGAGACTCGCAGATACACAGTATTTT. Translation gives CASSPKGRLADTQYF.

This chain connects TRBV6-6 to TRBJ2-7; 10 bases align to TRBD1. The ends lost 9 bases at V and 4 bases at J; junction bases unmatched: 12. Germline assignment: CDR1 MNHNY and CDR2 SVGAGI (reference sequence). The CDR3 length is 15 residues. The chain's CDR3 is CASTTPGQGRYEQYF. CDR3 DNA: TGTGCCAGTACCACCCCGGGACAGGGGAGATACGAGCAGTACTTC.

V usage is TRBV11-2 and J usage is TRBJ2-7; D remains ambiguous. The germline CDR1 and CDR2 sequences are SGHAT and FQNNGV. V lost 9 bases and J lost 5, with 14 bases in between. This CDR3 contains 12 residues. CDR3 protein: CASQTIIHEQYF. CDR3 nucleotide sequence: TGTGCCAGTCAGACAATCATACACGAGCAGTACTTC.

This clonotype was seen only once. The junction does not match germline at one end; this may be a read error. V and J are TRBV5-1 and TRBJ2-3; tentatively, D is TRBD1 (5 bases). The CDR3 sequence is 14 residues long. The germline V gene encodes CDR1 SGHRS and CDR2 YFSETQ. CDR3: CASSLGQPTGTQYF. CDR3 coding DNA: TGCGCCAGCAGCTTGGGACAGCCCACAGGTACGCAGTATTTT.

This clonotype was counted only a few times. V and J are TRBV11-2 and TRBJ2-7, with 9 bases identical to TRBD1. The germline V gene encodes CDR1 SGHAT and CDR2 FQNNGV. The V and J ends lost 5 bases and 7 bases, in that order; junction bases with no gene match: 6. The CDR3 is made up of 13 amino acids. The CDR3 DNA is TGTGCCAGCAGCGGGACAGGGTTGCGTGAGCAGTACTTC. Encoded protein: CASSGTGLREQYF.

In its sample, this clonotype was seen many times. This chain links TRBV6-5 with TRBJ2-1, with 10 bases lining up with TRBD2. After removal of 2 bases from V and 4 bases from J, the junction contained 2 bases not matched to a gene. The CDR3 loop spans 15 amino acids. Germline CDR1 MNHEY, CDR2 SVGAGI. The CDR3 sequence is CASSYTSGMYNEQFF. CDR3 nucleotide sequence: TGTGCCAGCAGTTACACTAGCGGGATGTACAATGAGCAGTTCTTC.

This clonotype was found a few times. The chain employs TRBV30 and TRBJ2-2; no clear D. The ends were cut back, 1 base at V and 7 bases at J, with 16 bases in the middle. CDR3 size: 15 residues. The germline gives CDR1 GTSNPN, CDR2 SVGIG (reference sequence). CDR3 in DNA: TGTGCCTGGAGTGCAGTACAGAGGTTGGGCGGGGAGCTGTTTTTT. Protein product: CAWSAVQRLGGELFF. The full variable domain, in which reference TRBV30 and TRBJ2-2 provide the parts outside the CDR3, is SQTIHQWPATLVQPVGSPLSLECTVEGTSNPNLYWYRQAAGRGLQLLFYSVGIGQISSEVPQNLSASRPQDRQFILSSKKLLLSDSGFYLCAWSAVQRLGGELFFGEGSRLTVL.

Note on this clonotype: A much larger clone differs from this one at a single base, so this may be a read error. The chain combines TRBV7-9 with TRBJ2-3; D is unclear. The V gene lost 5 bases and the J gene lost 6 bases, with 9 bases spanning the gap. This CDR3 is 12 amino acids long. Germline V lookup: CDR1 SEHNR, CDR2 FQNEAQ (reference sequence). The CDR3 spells CASSIGHDTQYF. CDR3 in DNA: TGTGCCAGCAGCATAGGTCATGATACGCAGTATTTT. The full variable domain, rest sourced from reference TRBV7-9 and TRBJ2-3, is DTGVSQNPRHKITKRGQNVTFRCDPISEHNRLYWYRQTLGQGPEFLTYFQNEAQLEKSRLLSDRFSAERPKGSFSTLEIQRTEQGDSAMYLCASSIGHDTQYFGPGTRLTVL.

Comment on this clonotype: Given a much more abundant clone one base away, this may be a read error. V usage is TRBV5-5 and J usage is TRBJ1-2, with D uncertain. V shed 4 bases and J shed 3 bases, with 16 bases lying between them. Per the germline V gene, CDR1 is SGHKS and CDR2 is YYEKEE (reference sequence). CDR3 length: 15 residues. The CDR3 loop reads CASSIRPGSYYGYTF. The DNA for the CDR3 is TGTGCCAGCAGCATACGACCTGGGTCGTACTATGGCTACACCTTC.

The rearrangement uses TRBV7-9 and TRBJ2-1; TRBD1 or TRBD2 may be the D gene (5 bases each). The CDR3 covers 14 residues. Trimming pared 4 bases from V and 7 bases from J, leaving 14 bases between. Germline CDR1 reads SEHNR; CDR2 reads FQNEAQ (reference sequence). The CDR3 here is CASSWGRGENEQFF. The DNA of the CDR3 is TGTGCCAGCAGCTGGGGACGAGGGGAGAATGAGCAGTTCTTC.